Presented here are 13 T cell receptor beta chains from one specimen sequenced in a study of molecular identifiers for immune sequencing clone quantification listed by TCRdb under 2018. Library preparation employed PCR. For sequencing, a NextSeq 500 was employed. Through fastp at Q25 and MiXCR, TCRdb rebuilt clones from the public reads, retaining in-frame beta chains. A single entry per CDR3 protein holds the most common genes and DNA from its merged rows. The sample includes around 470,000 distinct CDR3 sequences, with about 25% observed a single time. The top ten clonotypes cover roughly 0.77% of the sample. The sequenced sample consisted of naive CD8+ T cells from blood, with Jurkat cell RNA spiked in. The cell subset or site tag for this specimen amounts to: FACS-sorted CD8+CD4-CCR7+CD45RA+ naive T cells. The receptors originated from a human donor in good health. Some libraries in this study had Jurkat cell RNA spiked in.

This clonotype showed up many times. This chain connects TRBV10-3 to TRBJ2-3; 9 nucleotides agree with TRBD2. With V trimmed by 7 bases and J by 3 bases, 5 bases remained unmatched. This CDR3 comprises 14 residues. Germline-derived CDR1 and CDR2 are ENHRY and SYGVKD. CDR3 sequence: CAINAGGPTDTQYF. The DNA of the CDR3 is TGTGCCATCAACGCGGGAGGGCCGACAGATACGCAGTATTTT.

There are many counts of this clonotype. The chain couples TRBV7-6 to TRBJ2-5; 9 nucleotides align to TRBD1. The CDR3 has 16 amino acids. The V gene's germline CDR1 is SGHVS and CDR2 FNYEAQ. V shed 5 bases, J shed 3 bases, and the junction held 10 bases outside the gene matches. For the CDR3, the DNA is TGTGCCAGCAGCCTGAATTGGGGACAGGGTAAAGAGACCCAGTACTTC. Encoded protein: CASSLNWGQGKETQYF.

The sample holds a few counts of this clonotype. The CDR3 spells CASSLLADNTEAFF. For the CDR3, the DNA is TGTGCCAGCAGCTTACTAGCAGATAACACTGAAGCTTTCTTT. The chain combines TRBV13 with TRBJ1-1; D gene ambiguous. V was pared by 2 bases and J by 2 bases, with 9 bases between. Germline CDR1 and CDR2: PRHDT and FYEKMQ (reference sequence). This CDR3 is 14 amino acids long.

The V call is TRBV5-6, the J call TRBJ2-1; unclear D gene. Trimming shortened V by 4 bases and J by 4 bases, and 12 bases separated the two germline ends. Germline loops: CDR1 SGHDT, CDR2 YYEEEE. The CDR3 runs to 14 residues. CDR3 in DNA: TGTGCCAGCAGCCTGGCAACTTGGTACAATGAGCAGTTCTTC. Residues: CASSLATWYNEQFF.

This clonotype was seen repeatedly, ten times or more. The genes are TRBV7-9 and TRBJ1-2; unclear D gene. The CDR3 totals 12 residues. V was trimmed by 4 bases and J by 11 bases, leaving 14 bases between them. Germline lookup yields CDR1 SEHNR and CDR2 FQNEAQ (reference sequence). The CDR3 coding sequence is TGTGCCAGCAGCTGGCTAGATGGTCGATACACCTTC. Protein product: CASSWLDGRYTF.

This clonotype has more than one count but fewer than ten. The V call is TRBV27, the J call TRBJ2-3, with a weak D call TRBD1 (5 bases). V lost 1 base, J lost 3 bases, and 14 bases lay in between. CDR3 length equals 16 residues. The V gene's germline CDR1 is MNHEY and CDR2 SMNVEV (reference sequence). For the CDR3, the DNA is TGTGCCAGCAGTTTATTCGTCCAGGGTGTGACAGATACGCAGTATTTT. Amino acid sequence: CASSLFVQGVTDTQYF.

The gene calls are TRBV7-9 and TRBJ1-1; D might be TRBD1 (5 bases). Germline values: CDR1 SEHNR, CDR2 FQNEAQ (reference sequence). The CDR3 sequence is 15 residues long. V lost 2 bases and J lost 7, with 17 bases in between. The CDR3 region is CASSLLVGGGNEAFF. The CDR3 DNA sequence: TGTGCCAGCAGCTTATTAGTTGGGGGGGGGAATGAAGCTTTCTTT.

The rearrangement links TRBV7-9 to TRBJ1-1, with D maybe TRBD1 (6 bases). Germline-derived CDR1 and CDR2 are SEHNR and FQNEAQ (reference sequence). The V end was cut by 5 bases, the J end by 3 bases, with 16 bases between. The CDR3 is 15 residues long. The CDR3 sequence is CASSTYRDGDTEAFF. The DNA of the CDR3 is TGTGCCAGCAGCACTTACAGGGATGGGGACACTGAAGCTTTCTTT. Filled out from reference TRBV7-9 and TRBJ1-1, the complete variable domain reads DTGVSQNPRHKITKRGQNVTFRCDPISEHNRLYWYRQTLGQGPEFLTYFQNEAQLEKSRLLSDRFSAERPKGSFSTLEIQRTEQGDSAMYLCASSTYRDGDTEAFFGQGTRLTVV.

This clonotype has at least ten counts. This chain joins TRBV27 and TRBJ1-1, with D maybe TRBD1 (5 bases). The ends were cut back, 6 bases at V and 1 base at J, with 9 bases in the middle. The CDR3 contains 13 residues. Germline V gene lookup returns CDR1 MNHEY and CDR2 SMNVEV (reference sequence). The CDR3 is CASSQTGNTEAFF. The CDR3 DNA follows: TGTGCCAGCAGCCAAACAGGGAACACTGAAGCTTTCTTT.

This clonotype was counted between two and nine times. The chain couples TRBV27 to TRBJ2-3; D might be TRBD1 or TRBD2, each matching 5 bases. Looked up from germline, CDR1 is MNHEY and CDR2 is SMNVEV (reference sequence). The ends were cut back, 3 bases at V and 1 base at J, with 11 bases in the middle. This CDR3 is 15 amino acids long. The CDR3 is CASSLLGTGTDTQYF. The DNA of the CDR3 is TGTGCCAGCAGTTTGCTTGGGACGGGCACAGATACGCAGTATTTT.

A remark on this clonotype: A much larger clone is a single base away; this may be a read error. The chain links TRBV29-1 to TRBJ2-5; no clear D gene. The CDR3 is 15 residues long. The germline V gene has CDR1 SQVTM and CDR2 ANQGSEA. Trimming cost V 2 bases and J 1 base, with 14 bases left between them. The CDR3 loop is CSVEPVSPLQETQYF. CDR3 DNA sequence: TGCAGCGTTGAACCCGTGAGTCCCCTCCAAGAGACCCAGTACTTC.

At least ten counts were recorded for this clonotype. The V call is TRBV24-1, the J call TRBJ2-2, with 7 bases lining up with TRBD1. V lost 4 bases, J lost 0 bases, and 7 bases stayed unmatched. Germline V gene data show CDR1 as KGHDR and CDR2 as SFDVKD. This CDR3 is built from 17 residues. CDR3 coding DNA: TGTGCCACCAGTGAATCACGGACAGGTCCGAACACCGGGGAGCTGTTTTTT. This translates into CATSESRTGPNTGELFF.

This clonotype was recorded once. CDR3 nucleotide sequence: TGTGCCAGCACCCGAACCCCCCCAGAATTGGTATATAAAAACATTCAGTACTTC. This encodes CASTRTPPELVYKNIQYF. The J gene is TRBJ2-4, the V gene TRBV6-2 or TRBV6-3; D remains ambiguous. This CDR3 has 18 residues. With 7 bases removed from V and 4 bases from J, the gap between germline ends came to 26 bases. Germline values: CDR1 MNHEY, CDR2 SVGEGT.